The sequence of this TCR beta chain was determined in a study of breast tumors, draining lymph nodes, adjacent tissues. Study-wide findings and caveats: Tumors had less TCR diversity than lymph nodes, more than nontumor tissue.

Axillary draining lymph nodes of breast cancer patients supplied the node samples. CDR1 and CDR2 from the germline V gene are KGHDR and SFDVKD. This CDR3 comprises 15 residues. Notes on this clonotype: Antigen unknown. The junction departs from germline at one end; a sequencing error may be responsible.

TCRdb re-derived calls from the multiplex PCR reads in MiXCR, one entry per CDR3 protein. The sample lists about 230,000 distinct CDR3 sequences; about 30% were seen once. The TCR comes from a female donor with breast cancer. Some clones in this sample may be carry-over from other donors' samples. J is TRBJ2-5 and V is TRBV24-1, with 7 bases aligning to TRBD1. Sequenced sample: axillary lymph node tissue. CDR3 residues: CATSDRDRVQETPYF. CDR3 sequence (DNA): TGTGCCACCAGTGATAGGGACAGAGTGCAAGAGACCCCGTACTTC.